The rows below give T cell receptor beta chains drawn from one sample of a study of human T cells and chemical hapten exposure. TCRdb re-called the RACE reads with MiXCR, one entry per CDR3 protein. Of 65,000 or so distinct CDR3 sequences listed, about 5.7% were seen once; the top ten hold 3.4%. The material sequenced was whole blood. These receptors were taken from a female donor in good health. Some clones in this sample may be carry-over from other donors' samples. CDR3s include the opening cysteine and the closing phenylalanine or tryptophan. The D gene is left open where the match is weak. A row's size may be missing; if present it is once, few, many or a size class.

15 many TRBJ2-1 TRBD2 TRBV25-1 TGTGCCAGCGTACCGCGACTAGCGGCCGACAATGAGCAGTTCTTC CASVPRLAADNEQFF
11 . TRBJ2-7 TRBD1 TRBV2 TGTGCCACCGACAGGGGGAGAGAGCAGTACTTC CATDRGREQYF
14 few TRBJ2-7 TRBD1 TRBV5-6 TGTGCCAGCAGCTCCGGACAGGGCTGGTACGAGCAGTACTTC CASSSGQGWYEQYF
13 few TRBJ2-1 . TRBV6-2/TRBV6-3 TGTGCCAGCAGTTATCAGGACTGGGTACCGTCAGTGTTC CASSYQDWVPSVF
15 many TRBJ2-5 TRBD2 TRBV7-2 TGTGCCAGCAGCAAAAAAATAGCGGGAGTGGTGACCCAGTACTTC CASSKKIAGVVTQYF
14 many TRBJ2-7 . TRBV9 TGTGCCAGCAGCGGAGGGGGGACGAGGTACGAGCAGTACTTC CASSGGGTRYEQYF
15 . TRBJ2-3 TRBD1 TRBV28 TGTGCCAGCAGACCCGGGACAGGGGCGACAGATACGCAGTATTTT CASRPGTGATDTQYF
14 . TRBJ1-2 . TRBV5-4 TGTGCCAGCAGCTTGAGGGTGGCTAACTATGGCTACACCTTC CASSLRVANYGYTF
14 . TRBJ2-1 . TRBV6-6 TGTGCCAGCAGTGTATCGAATAGACCGGATACGGAGTTCTTC CASSVSNRPDTEFF
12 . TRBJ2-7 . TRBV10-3 TGTGCCATCAGTGAGTCGGTCTCCCGGGCTGACTTC CAISESVSRADF
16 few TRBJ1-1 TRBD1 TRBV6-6 TGTGCCAGCAGTTACTCGATTGGGACAGGGGGGGCTGAAGCTTTCTTT CASSYSIGTGGAEAFF
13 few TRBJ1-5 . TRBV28 TGTGCCAGCAGACACCGTCGCAATCAGCCCCAGCATTTT CASRHRRNQPQHF
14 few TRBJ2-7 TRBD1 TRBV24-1 TGTGCCACCAGCTCCACAGGGGAACCCTACGAGCAGTACTTC CATSSTGEPYEQYF
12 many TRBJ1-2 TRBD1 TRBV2 TGTGCCAGCAGCCGGACAGGATATGGCTACACCTTC CASSRTGYGYTF
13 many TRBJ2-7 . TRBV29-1 TGCAGCGTTAAACAGGGACTACCCTACGAGCAGTACTTC CSVKQGLPYEQYF
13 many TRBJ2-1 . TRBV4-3 TGCGCCAGCAGCCAAGGACCCTACAATGAGCAGTTCTTC CASSQGPYNEQFF
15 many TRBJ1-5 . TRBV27 TGTGCCAGCAGTTTAGGGGCAGGGTCGAATCAGCCCCAGCATTTT CASSLGAGSNQPQHF
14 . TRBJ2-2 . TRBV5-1 TGCGCCAGCAGACCCACAGGGTCGACCGGGGAGCTGTTTTTT CASRPTGSTGELFF
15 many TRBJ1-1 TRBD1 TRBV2 TGTGCCTGCAAGCCGGGACAGGGATTGAACACTGAAGCTTTCTTT CACKPGQGLNTEAFF
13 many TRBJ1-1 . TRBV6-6 TGTGCCAGCAGTTACCCGGGGAACACTGAAGCTTTCTTT CASSYPGNTEAFF
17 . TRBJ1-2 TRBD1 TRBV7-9 TGTGCCAGCAGCTTTTTCTCAAAAGGGACAGTCGACTATGGCTACACCTTC CASSFFSKGTVDYGYTF
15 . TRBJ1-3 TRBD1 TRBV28 TGTGCCAGCAGCCGGACAGGGAAGACTGGAAACACCATATATTTT CASSRTGKTGNTIYF
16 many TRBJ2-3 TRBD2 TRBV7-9 TGTGCCAGCAGCCCGCTAACTAGCGGGAGCACAGATACGCAGTATTTT CASSPLTSGSTDTQYF
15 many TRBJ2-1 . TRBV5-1 TGCGCCAGCAGCTTGGTGGCCGAATCCTACAATGAGCAGTTCTTC CASSLVAESYNEQFF
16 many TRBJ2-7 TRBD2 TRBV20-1 TGCAGTGCTAGAAGCTACCGATCGGGACTAGCGATCGAGCAGTACTTC CSARSYRSGLAIEQYF
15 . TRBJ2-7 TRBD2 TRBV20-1 TGCAGTGCTAGAGAGCCACTAGCGGGACCATACGAGCAGTACTTC CSAREPLAGPYEQYF
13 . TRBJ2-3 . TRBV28 TGTGCCAGCAGTTACGGGACCTCTTATACGCAGTATTTT CASSYGTSYTQYF
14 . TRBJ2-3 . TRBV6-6 TGTGCCAGCAGTTACTCTTTGGGGGCAGGGACGCAGTATTTT CASSYSLGAGTQYF
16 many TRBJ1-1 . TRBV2 TGTGCCAGCAGTGAAAACCCCGCCCGGGGGAGCACTGAAGCTTTCTTT CASSENPARGSTEAFF
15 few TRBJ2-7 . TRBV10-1 TGCGCCAGCAGTGAGCCCCCCCGGACGGGCTACGAGCAGTACTTC CASSEPPRTGYEQYF
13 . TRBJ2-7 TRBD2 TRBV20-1 TGCAGTGCTAGTGAAATAGCGGGAGGCGAGCAGTACTTC CSASEIAGGEQYF
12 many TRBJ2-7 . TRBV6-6 TGTGCCAGCAGTTACCGTACCTACGAGCAGTACTTC CASSYRTYEQYF
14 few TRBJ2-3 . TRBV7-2 TGTGCCAGCAGTCCGGGACCCGGCACAGATACGCAGTATTTT CASSPGPGTDTQYF
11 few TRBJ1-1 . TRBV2 TGTGCCCGGGGGAGGGTCACTGAAGCTTTCTTT CARGRVTEAFF
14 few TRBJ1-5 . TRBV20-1 TGCAGTGCTAGGATGGGAGAGGGGGGCCAGCCCCAGCATTTT CSARMGEGGQPQHF
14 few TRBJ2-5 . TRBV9 TGTGCCAGCAGCGTAGCTCGAGGGGCAGAGACCCAGTACTTC CASSVARGAETQYF
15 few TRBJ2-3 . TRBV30 TGTGCCTGGAGTGTGGGTCAGCACGGTGGAGATACGCAGTATTTT CAWSVGQHGGDTQYF
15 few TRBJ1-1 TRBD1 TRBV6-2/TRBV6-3 TGTGCCAGCAGGCAATCCCCTACAGGGGGCACTGAAGCTTTCTTT CASRQSPTGGTEAFF
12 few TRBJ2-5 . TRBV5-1 TGCGCCAGCAGCTCAGAAGGAGAGACCCAGTACTTC CASSSEGETQYF
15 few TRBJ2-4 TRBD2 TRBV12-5 TGTGCTAGCCGGACTAGCAGTCTAGCCAAAAACATTCAGTACTTC CASRTSSLAKNIQYF
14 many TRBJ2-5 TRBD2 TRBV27 TGTGCCAGCTCCCGGTGGGGACCCGCGGGGGGCCAGTACTTC CASSRWGPAGGQYF
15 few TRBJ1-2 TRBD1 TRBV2 TGTGCCAGCACCCCTACGGGACAGGGGGCGCTTGGCTACACCTTC CASTPTGQGALGYTF
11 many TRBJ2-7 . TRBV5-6 TGTGCCAGCAGCACCTACAGCGAGCAGTACTTC CASSTYSEQYF
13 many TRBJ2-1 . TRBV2 TGTGCCAGCAGTGAGGACTCCTACAATGAGCAGTTCTTC CASSEDSYNEQFF
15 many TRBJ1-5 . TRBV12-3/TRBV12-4 TGTGCCAGCAGTTTAAGAACTCGGGGGAGTCAGCCCCAGCATTTT CASSLRTRGSQPQHF
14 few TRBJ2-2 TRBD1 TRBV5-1 TGCGCCAGCAGCCCTACAGGGGGCCACGGGGAGCTGTTTTTT CASSPTGGHGELFF
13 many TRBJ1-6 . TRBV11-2 TGTGCCAGCCGTCCGACCTATAATTCACCCCTCCACTTT CASRPTYNSPLHF
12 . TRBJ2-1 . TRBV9 TGTGCCAGCAGCGAGGATTACAATGAGCAGTTCTTC CASSEDYNEQFF
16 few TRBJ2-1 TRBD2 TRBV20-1 TGCAGTGCTAGAGATTATACGAGCGGGAGCGGCGATGAGCAGTTCTTC CSARDYTSGSGDEQFF
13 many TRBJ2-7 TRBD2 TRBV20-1 TGCAGTGTCCAGCGGGGAGACGGGTACGAGCAGTACTTC CSVQRGDGYEQYF
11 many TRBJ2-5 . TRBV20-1 TGCAGTGCTAGTGAAATGCAGACCCAGTACTTC CSASEMQTQYF
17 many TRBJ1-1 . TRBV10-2 TGCGCCAGCAGAGCCTACCGGAAGGGGCGGATAAGTACTGAAGCTTTCTTT CASRAYRKGRISTEAFF
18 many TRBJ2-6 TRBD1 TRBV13 TGTGCCAGCAGCGGGGGACAGGGGCTTTTCTCTGGGGCCAACGTCCTGACTTTC CASSGGQGLFSGANVLTF
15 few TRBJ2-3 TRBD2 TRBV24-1 TGTGCGACCGGTTCTAGCGGTACTAGCACAGATACGCAGTATTTT CATGSSGTSTDTQYF
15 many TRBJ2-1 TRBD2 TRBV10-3 TGTGCCATCAGTGATCGTGACGGGAGGAGTGGTGAGCAGTTCTTC CAISDRDGRSGEQFF